Sequencing of this T cell receptor (beta chain) was carried out in a study of T cells in Graves' hyperthyroidism and ophthalmopathy. Trimming removed 2 bases from V and 4 bases from J; junction bases left unmatched: 7. This CDR3 spans 18 amino acids. CDR1 is SEHNR and CDR2 is FQNEAQ in the germline V gene (reference sequence). RNA transcripts served as the template for amplifying TCR beta CDR3 regions. Primed by the HTBI set, a first-round RT-PCR was run on the TCR CDR3. TCRdb called the multiplex PCR reads again in MiXCR, with one record for every CDR3 protein. The sample has 410,000 or so distinct CDR3 sequences, approximately 14% seen once.

The clonotype comes from a young man with Graves' ophthalmopathy. The chain links TRBV7-9 to TRBJ2-2; 13 nucleotides agree with TRBD2. The sequencing input was blood. CDR3 protein: CASSLILAGGPVTGELFF. Written as DNA, the CDR3 is TGTGCCAGCAGCTTAATACTAGCGGGGGGGCCGGTCACCGGGGAGCTGTTTTTT.